These T cell receptor beta chains were read from a single sample in a study of shared clonotypes between healthy human individuals. Assay used: immunoSEQ multiplex PCR; TCRdb lists only in-frame clones, some missing. Of 550,000 to 850,000 clones listed, 72% are singletons. Sequences were obtained from memory CD4+ T cells sorted from blood. These TCRs come from a woman in her 30s in good health. CDR3s include the opening cysteine and the closing phenylalanine or tryptophan. The D gene is left open where the match is weak. Part of the rows lack a size; the others show once, few, many or a class for expanded clones.

d_call,clone_size,j_call,v_call,cdr3_aa,cdr3_nt
.,.,TRBJ2-4,TRBV30,CACKVGALAKNIQYF,TGTGCCTGCAAGGTAGGAGCCCTGGCCAAAAACATTCAGTACTTC
.,.,TRBJ2-2,TRBV9,CASSVALQGTGELFF,TGTGCCAGCAGCGTAGCTTTACAGGGTACGGGGGAGCTGTTTTTT
TRBD2,.,TRBJ2-3,TRBV11-3,CASSYAGTSGIDTQYF,TGTGCCAGCAGCTACGCCGGGACTAGCGGGATTGATACGCAGTATTTT
.,.,TRBJ1-2,TRBV6-1,CASSPRPHNGYTF,TGTGCCAGCAGCCCTAGACCCCATAATGGCTACACCTTC
TRBD2,once,TRBJ2-5,TRBV5-5,CASSLVLAGGTQYF,TGTGCCAGCAGCTTGGTCCTAGCGGGGGGGACCCAGTACTTC
.,.,TRBJ2-7,TRBV5-1,CASSWTLGGTSYEQYF,TGCGCCAGCAGCTGGACCCTGGGGGGAACCTCCTACGAGCAGTACTTC
.,.,TRBJ2-1,TRBV7-2,CASSSYVSNEQFF,TGTGCCAGCAGCTCCTATGTCAGCAATGAGCAGTTCTTC
.,.,TRBJ2-3,TRBV2,CASSERAQYF,TGTGCCAGCAGTGAAAGGGCGCAGTATTTT
TRBD2,few,TRBJ2-7,TRBV7-2,CASTPRVGTRDYEQYF,TGTGCCAGCACCCCTAGGGTCGGGACTAGGGATTACGAGCAGTACTTC
.,.,TRBJ1-1,TRBV5-1,CASSMGHENTEAFF,TGCGCCAGCAGCATGGGACACGAGAACACTGAAGCTTTCTTT
.,.,TRBJ2-5,TRBV4-1,CASSQKPGPLLQETQYF,TGCGCCAGCAGCCAAAAGCCGGGACCCCTGCTCCAAGAGACCCAGTACTTC
.,.,TRBJ2-2,TRBV5-4,CASSPQIGVDTGELFF,TGTGCCAGCAGCCCCCAAATAGGGGTCGACACCGGGGAGCTGTTTTTT
TRBD1,few,TRBJ2-3,TRBV5-1,CASSLEGQGAIDTQYF,TGCGCCAGCAGCTTGGAGGGACAGGGGGCCATTGATACGCAGTATTTT
.,.,TRBJ2-1,TRBV10-3,CAISEGVSQFF,TGTGCCATCAGTGAGGGGGTATCGCAGTTCTTC
.,.,TRBJ1-2,TRBV7-9,CAIPTGGYGYTF,TGTGCCATCCCGACAGGAGGCTATGGCTACACCTTC
.,.,TRBJ1-2,TRBV5-1,CASSAAGATYGYTF,TGCGCCAGCAGCGCAGCAGGGGCGACCTATGGCTACACCTTC
TRBD2,once,TRBJ2-5,TRBV18,CASSRGLAGEETQYF,TGTGCCAGCTCACGGGGGCTAGCGGGAGAAGAGACCCAGTACTTC
.,.,TRBJ2-1,TRBV19,CASSIEGRQFF,TGTGCCAGTAGTATAGAGGGTAGGCAGTTCTTC